Each of the 2 T cell receptor beta chains below was sequenced from the same sample in a study of blood T cell repertoires in COVID-19. Method: immunoSEQ multiplex PCR; TCRdb's copy keeps in-frame clones and lacks some. The sample holds approximately 260,000 clones, roughly 90% seen once. The sample taken for sequencing was peripheral blood. These receptors were obtained from a woman in her sixties or seventies with COVID-19, enrolled during active disease.

The gene calls are TRBV23-1 and TRBJ2-1; 15 positions agree with TRBD2. TRBV23-1 is an ORF, with its function uncertain. The CDR3 is 20 amino acids. V dropped 2 bases and J dropped 0; count of bases not matched to a gene: 8. The CDR3 nucleotides read TGCGCCAGCAGTCAAATCGGGACTAGCGGGGGGCAGAGCTCCTACAATGAGCAGTTCTTC. Translating gives CASSQIGTSGGQSSYNEQFF.

This chain uses TRBV10-3 with TRBJ1-5, with D possibly TRBD1 on 5 matching bases. V was trimmed by 2 bases and J by 0 bases, leaving 17 bases between them. The germline gives CDR1 ENHRY, CDR2 SYGVKD. This CDR3 comprises 18 residues. CDR3 amino acids: CAISEVVVGGDSNQPQHF. The CDR3 nucleotides are TGTGCCATCAGTGAGGTCGTTGTGGGGGGTGATAGCAATCAGCCCCAGCATTTT.